This T cell receptor (beta chain) was retrieved from a study of cytomegalovirus exposure and HLA in healthy donors. Study as a whole: Unique TCR beta sequences numbering about 100 million came from around 180 million T cells in an earlier analysis.

Study-wide points: Among TCR beta chains, those listed as cytomegalovirus-associated numbered about 160.

PCR amplification relied on 60 Vbeta primers (plus 13 Jbeta primers). Produced via immunoSEQ multiplex PCR; TCRdb's table is partial and in-frame only. The profile shows about 87,000 clones, around 70% of them singletons. The CDR3 spans 14 residues. V dropped 4 bases and J dropped 3 bases, with 9 bases sitting between them. Germline loops: CDR1 MNHNY, CDR2 SVGAGI (reference sequence). A few counts support this clone. Its antigen is not known. This chain connects TRBV6-6 to TRBJ2-2, with D unclear. This sequence was found in a man aged 30 to 39 in good health and CMV-seropositive. Sequencing used PBMCs. Here the CDR3 reads CASSSPPDTGELFF. The CDR3 region has the DNA TGTGCCAGCAGTTCCCCCCCCGACACCGGGGAGCTGTTTTTT.